The present T cell receptor (beta chain) was sequenced within a study of molecular identifiers for immune sequencing clone quantification. Study conclusions and caveats: It was shown that clones above 20 RNA copies held over 98% of effector molecules, but under 1% in naive cells. Spiked Jurkat TCR RNA equal to one cell could reportedly be picked out among approximately 980,000 naive cells.

Regarding this clonotype: The antigen is not known.

Library preparation followed earlier protocols using designated TCR primers. A single record per CDR3 protein comes from TCRdb applying MiXCR to the PCR reads. Among roughly 630,000 distinct CDR3 sequences listed, 25% were seen once. For naive CD8 T cells, sorting used the CD8+CD4-CCR7+CD45RA+ phenotype. J was trimmed by 2 bases and V by 7 bases; bases with no gene match: 7. The CDR3 runs to 14 residues. The germline V gene encodes CDR1 MNHEY and CDR2 SVGEGT. V and J are TRBV6-2 or TRBV6-3 and TRBJ1-1; TRBD1 matches 7 bases. Material: naive CD8+ T cells from blood, with Jurkat cell RNA spiked in. Subset reported: FACS-sorted CD8+CD4-CCR7+CD45RA+ naive T cells. This sequence originates from a human donor in good health. Some libraries in this study had Jurkat cell RNA spiked in. The CDR3 loop reads CASKRDRPNTEAFF. CDR3 in DNA: TGTGCCAGCAAGCGGGACAGACCCAACACTGAAGCTTTCTTT.